This TCR beta chain was profiled in a study of blood T cell repertoires in COVID-19. In the study overall: There were acute and convalescent COVID-19 samples, and they came from the United States, Italy and Spain. T cells, B-cell-depleted T cells, or PBMCs provided the cDNA or gDNA that served as material.

Trimming pared 7 bases from V and 5 bases from J, leaving 9 bases between. The CDR3 runs to 11 residues. Germline V gene data show CDR1 as SGHKS and CDR2 as YYEKEE (reference sequence). The authors' processing: Scientists estimated how many nucleated cells there were by amplifying reference gene primers. The protocol was immunoSEQ multiplex PCR, while the TCRdb copy is restricted to in-frame clones and leaves out a portion. The V and J calls and clone size are taken from that table; D and trimming were inferred from the DNA. Among 50,000 or so clones listed, around 83% were seen once. Sample: peripheral blood. The clonotype originates from a man between 60 and 75 years old with active COVID-19. The chain has TRBV5-5 and TRBJ2-5; no clear D. CDR3 DNA: TGTGCCAGCGGAGTTGGGGAGACCCAGTACTTC. Its translation: CASGVGETQYF.